Listed below are T cell receptor beta chains from one sample, sequenced in a study of OX40 agonist ivuxolimab in advanced cancers. Profiling relied on immunoSEQ multiplex PCR, and the TCRdb table lists in-frame clones only, not all of them. The table lists about 82,000 clones, about 91% of them singletons. The source was CD4+ or CD8+ T cells sorted from blood, collected in a trial of the OX40 agonist ivuxolimab. All receptors come from an adult with an advanced solid tumor such as melanoma, head and neck, liver or kidney cancer. Both conserved end residues are part of each CDR3. The order of the fields is J gene, V gene, clone size, D gene, CDR3 protein, CDR3 DNA. D genes are given only for firm matches. Clone size is stated in some rows and not others, as once, few, many or a class when expanded.

TRBJ2-1 | TRBV5-4 | . | . | CASSLAGRPTYNEQFF | TGTGCCAGCAGCTTGGCGGGGAGGCCGACCTACAATGAGCAGTTCTTC
TRBJ1-1 | TRBV7-6 | . | . | CASREGPSDTEAFF | TGTGCCAGCAGAGAGGGCCCATCCGACACTGAAGCTTTCTTT
TRBJ2-3 | TRBV28 | few | . | CASSLATSTDTQYF | TGTGCCAGCAGTTTAGCGACTAGCACAGATACGCAGTATTTT
TRBJ2-1 | TRBV5-1 | . | . | CASSLGQPGEQFF | TGCGCCAGCAGCTTGGGGCAGCCGGGAGAGCAGTTCTTC
TRBJ2-3 | TRBV10-3 | . | . | CAISESRSDTQYF | TGTGCCATCAGTGAGTCACGTTCAGATACGCAGTATTTT
TRBJ1-2 | TRBV7-2 | . | . | CASRSWRGRPGQGYGYTF | TGTGCCAGCAGATCATGGCGGGGCAGGCCAGGCCAGGGCTATGGCTACACCTTC
TRBJ2-3 | TRBV7-3 | . | . | CASSLGLPTDTQYF | TGTGCCAGCAGCTTAGGACTGCCCACAGATACGCAGTATTTT
TRBJ2-1 | TRBV7-2 | few | . | CASSPFSDEQFF | TGTGCCAGCAGCCCGTTTTCTGATGAGCAGTTCTTC
TRBJ2-5 | TRBV6-1 | . | TRBD1 | CASSVLGQKETQYF | TGTGCCAGCAGTGTATTGGGACAGAAAGAGACCCAGTACTTC
TRBJ2-3 | TRBV20-1 | . | . | CSAFSTDTQYF | TGCAGTGCTTTTAGCACAGATACGCAGTATTTT
TRBJ1-1 | TRBV6-5 | . | . | CASSYGVRGTEAFF | TGTGCCAGCAGTTACGGGGTTCGGGGCACTGAAGCTTTCTTT
TRBJ1-5 | TRBV5-1 | . | TRBD1 | CASSLTGGFNQPQHF | TGCGCCAGCAGCTTGACAGGGGGCTTCAATCAGCCCCAGCATTTT
TRBJ2-3 | TRBV19 | . | . | CACRERDTQYF | TGTGCCTGTAGAGAACGAGATACGCAGTATTTT
TRBJ2-3 | TRBV19 | . | . | CASSIGRGPTDTQYF | TGTGCCAGTAGTATAGGGCGGGGTCCCACAGATACGCAGTATTTT
TRBJ2-7 | TRBV28 | . | . | CASSGRGTRQNEQYF | TGTGCCAGCAGCGGCCGGGGCACCCGCCAAAACGAGCAGTACTTC
TRBJ2-7 | TRBV6-6 | . | TRBD2 | CASSLAGVAYEQYF | TGTGCCAGCAGCCTAGCGGGAGTTGCCTACGAGCAGTACTTC
TRBJ2-2 | TRBV7-2 | . | TRBD1 | CASSRGTGEANTGELFF | TGTGCCAGCAGCCGTGGGACAGGGGAGGCGAACACCGGGGAGCTGTTTTTT
TRBJ2-2 | TRBV5-1 | . | TRBD1 | CASSLGLGQGNTGELFF | TGCGCCAGCAGCTTGGGATTGGGACAGGGGAACACCGGGGAGCTGTTTTTT
TRBJ1-1 | TRBV18 | few | . | CASSPGNTEAFF | TGTGCCAGCTCACCGGGGAACACTGAAGCTTTCTTT
TRBJ1-2 | TRBV30 | . | . | CAWSTGNGYTF | TGTGCCTGGAGTACGGGGAATGGCTACACCTTC
TRBJ2-1 | TRBV7-2 | . | TRBD2 | CARAAGDEQFF | TGTGCCAGAGCGGCGGGGGATGAGCAGTTCTTC
TRBJ2-1 | TRBV7-3 | . | . | CASSPFTVDYNEQFF | TGTGCCAGCAGCCCCTTTACTGTCGACTACAATGAGCAGTTCTTC
TRBJ2-6 | TRBV5-1 | . | . | CASSPGTYAGANVLTF | TGCGCCAGCAGCCCCGGCACTTACGCGGGGGCCAACGTCCTGACTTTC
TRBJ2-7 | TRBV4-1 | . | TRBD2 | CASSPSGRYEQYF | TGCGCCAGCAGCCCTAGCGGGAGATACGAGCAGTACTTC
TRBJ2-1 | TRBV6-4 | . | TRBD2 | CASSDRAGDIDEQFF | TGTGCCAGCAGTGACCGAGCGGGAGATATCGATGAGCAGTTCTTC
TRBJ1-2 | TRBV11-3 | . | TRBD1 | CASSRQGEGYTF | TGTGCCAGCAGTCGACAGGGTGAAGGCTACACCTTC
TRBJ1-4 | TRBV7-2 | . | TRBD1 | CASSPRGLAEEKLFF | TGTGCCAGCAGCCCCAGGGGGCTGGCGGAAGAAAAACTGTTTTTT
TRBJ2-2 | TRBV7-2 | . | TRBD1 | CASSQDREVAAGELFF | TGTGCCAGCAGCCAGGACAGGGAGGTTGCGGCCGGGGAGCTGTTTTTT
TRBJ2-3 | TRBV5-1 | once | . | CASKERAGTDTQYF | TGCGCCAGCAAAGAGCGGGCGGGCACAGATACGCAGTATTTT
TRBJ2-3 | TRBV5-6 | . | . | CASSFLKVTDTQYF | TGTGCCAGCAGCTTTTTAAAGGTCACAGATACGCAGTATTTT
TRBJ1-5 | TRBV6-1 | . | . | CASSGTSNSNQPQHF | TGTGCCAGTTCCGGGACTTCTAATAGCAATCAGCCCCAGCATTTT
TRBJ2-1 | TRBV7-3 | . | . | CASSLGQYNEQFF | TGTGCCAGCAGCTTAGGACAGTACAATGAGCAGTTCTTC
TRBJ2-4 | TRBV19 | . | TRBD2 | CASILGEGRNIQYF | TGTGCCAGTATTTTGGGGGAGGGCCGAAACATTCAGTACTTC
TRBJ2-5 | TRBV5-1 | . | . | CASSLEVSMGETQYF | TGCGCCAGCAGCTTGGAAGTCAGCATGGGGGAGACCCAGTACTTC
TRBJ2-7 | TRBV7-2 | . | . | CASSFLMRYSDEQYF | TGTGCCAGCAGCTTTCTCATGAGGTACTCGGACGAGCAGTACTTC
TRBJ2-7 | TRBV25-1 | once | . | CASSEYRATHEQYF | TGTGCCAGCAGTGAATATAGGGCTACCCACGAGCAGTACTTC